This entry features one TCR beta chain sequence. CDR1 and CDR2 (germline): SNHLY, FYNNEI. The germline V and J ends were trimmed by 7 bases and 0 bases, with 16 bases remaining between them. The CDR3 consists of 16 residues. These data belong to a study of technical replicates of blood from a few donors. Produced via immunoSEQ multiplex PCR; TCRdb's table is partial and in-frame only. The table includes tens of thousands of clones, roughly 94% detected once. The rearrangement links TRBV2 to TRBJ2-1; possible D gene TRBD2, 5 bases. The clonotype comes from a human donor in good health. Sequenced: T cells isolated from PBMCs. This chain's CDR3 is CASIARLKSSYNEQFF. The CDR3 bases are TGTGCCAGCATAGCTCGACTAAAGAGCTCCTACAATGAGCAGTTCTTC.